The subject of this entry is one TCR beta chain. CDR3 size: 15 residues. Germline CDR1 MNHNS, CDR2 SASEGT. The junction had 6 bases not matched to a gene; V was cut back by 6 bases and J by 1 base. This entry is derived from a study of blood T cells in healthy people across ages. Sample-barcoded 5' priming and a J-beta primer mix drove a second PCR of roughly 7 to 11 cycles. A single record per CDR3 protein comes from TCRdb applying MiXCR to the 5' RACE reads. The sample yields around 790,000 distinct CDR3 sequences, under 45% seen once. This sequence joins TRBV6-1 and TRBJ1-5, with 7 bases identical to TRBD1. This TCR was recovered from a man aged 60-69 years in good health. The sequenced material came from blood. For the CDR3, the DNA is TGTGCCAGCAGGGGACAGCGGTCAAGCAATCAGCCCCAGCATTTT. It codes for CASRGQRSSNQPQHF.